These 25 T cell receptor beta chains came from one sample sequenced in a study of T cells after yellow fever vaccination. TCRdb re-called the 5' RACE reads with MiXCR, one entry per CDR3 protein. The sample holds just under 600,000 distinct CDR3 sequences; less than 15% are singletons and the top ten take around 15%. The source was PBMCs, collected on the day of the yellow fever booster vaccination. Receptors originate from a man aged 25 to 40 who received the YFV17D yellow fever vaccine.

The chain uses TRBV10-3 and TRBJ2-2; 10 bases agree with TRBD1. Losses at the gene ends were 6 bases for V and 4 bases for J; bases not matched to a gene: 5. Germline loops: CDR1 ENHRY, CDR2 SYGVKD. This CDR3 spans 15 amino acids. The CDR3: CAIRGTGDGTGELFF. CDR3 DNA sequence: TGTGCCATCAGGGGGACAGGGGACGGCACCGGGGAGCTGTTTTTT.

V usage is TRBV6-2 or TRBV6-3 and J usage is TRBJ2-1; a possible D gene is TRBD2 (5 bases). V lost 4 bases, J lost 8 bases, and 15 bases lay in between. The length of the CDR3 is 14 residues. CDR1 is MNHEY, CDR2 SVGEGT, per germline. For the CDR3, the DNA is TGTGCCAGCAGTTCCACCGGGAATTGGTATGAGCAGTTCTTC. Translating gives CASSSTGNWYEQFF.

The chain combines TRBV7-9 with TRBJ2-1; tentative D call: TRBD1 (6 bases). The CDR3 runs 14 residues. Germline V gives CDR1 SEHNR, CDR2 FQNEAQ (reference sequence). V was pared by 6 bases and J by 2 bases, with 11 bases between. CDR3 residues: CASRPGDPYNEQFF. CDR3 DNA: TGTGCCAGCAGACCAGGGGACCCCTACAATGAGCAGTTCTTC.

V and J are TRBV11-2 and TRBJ1-3; no clear D. The CDR3 has 16 residues. Germline CDR1 is SGHAT and CDR2 is FQNNGV. The V end lost 5 bases, the J end lost 0 bases, and 14 bases lay between the germline ends. This chain's CDR3 is CASSVIVVSSGNTIYF. The DNA for the CDR3 is TGTGCCAGCAGCGTGATTGTCGTCAGCTCTGGAAACACCATATATTTT.

This clonotype turned up a few times. This chain joins TRBV12-5 and TRBJ1-5; D call uncertain. CDR3 length equals 19 residues. The V gene's germline CDR1 is LGHNT and CDR2 FRNRAP. V was trimmed by 1 base and J by 1 base, leaving 20 bases between them. This CDR3 is CASGLAPKDFRWSNQPQHF. The CDR3 DNA is TGTGCTAGTGGTTTGGCACCCAAGGATTTCCGTTGGAGCAATCAGCCCCAGCATTTT.

The V and J genes are TRBV5-6 and TRBJ2-5; 7 bases are a match to TRBD1. The CDR3 runs 15 residues. Germline V lookup: CDR1 SGHDT, CDR2 YYEEEE. The V and J ends lost 2 bases and 5 bases, in that order; junction bases with no gene match: 9. CDR3 sequence reads: CASSLLTGMMETQYF. Here the CDR3 DNA reads TGTGCCAGCAGCTTACTGACAGGGATGATGGAGACCCAGTACTTC. The complete variable domain, with remaining parts taken from reference TRBV5-6 and TRBJ2-5, reads DAGVTQSPTHLIKTRGQQVTLRCSPKSGHDTVSWYQQALGQGPQFIFQYYEEEERQRGNFPDRFSGHQFPNYSSELNVNALLLGDSALYLCASSLLTGMMETQYFGPGTRLLVL.

This clonotype was found a few times. J is TRBJ1-2 and V is TRBV6-1; D perhaps matches TRBD1 (6 bases). Trimming removed 5 bases from V and 4 bases from J, with 20 bases in between. Germline loops: CDR1 MNHNS, CDR2 SASEGT. The CDR3 is made up of 16 amino acids. Here the CDR3 DNA reads TGTGCCAGCAGTCGAACTATACTCGACAGGCCCTATGGCTACACCTTC. This translates into CASSRTILDRPYGYTF.

The chain carries TRBV20-1 and TRBJ1-4, with D maybe TRBD1 (5 bases). Germline V gives CDR1 DFQATT, CDR2 SNEGSKA (reference sequence). CDR3 length: 15 amino acids. Trimming left V 0 bases short and J 4 bases short, with 12 bases between. The CDR3 loop is CSARDRGSYNEKLFF. In DNA form, the CDR3 reads TGCAGTGCTAGAGATAGGGGCAGTTATAATGAAAAACTGTTTTTT.

This clonotype showed up just a few times. The chain is built from TRBV7-2 and TRBJ2-1; tentatively, D is TRBD1 or TRBD2 (5 bases each). The ends were cut back, 1 base at V and 3 bases at J, with 13 bases in the middle. This CDR3 has 16 residues. The germline V gene encodes CDR1 SGHTA and CDR2 FQGNSA. Here the CDR3 reads CASSLVAGALYNEQFF. The CDR3 coding sequence is TGTGCCAGCAGCTTAGTAGCCGGGGCCCTCTACAATGAGCAGTTCTTC.

V usage is TRBV7-9 and J usage is TRBJ2-2; 7 nucleotides match TRBD1. J gave up 0 bases and V 5 bases, and 6 bases lay outside the gene matches. Per the germline V gene, CDR1 is SEHNR and CDR2 is FQNEAQ (reference sequence). The CDR3 extends over 16 amino acids. The CDR3 spells CASSLRTGANTGELFF. The CDR3 nucleotides are TGTGCCAGCAGCCTGAGGACAGGAGCGAACACCGGGGAGCTGTTTTTT.

The rearrangement joins TRBV25-1 to TRBJ2-1; a weak D match, TRBD2 (5 bases). Per the germline V gene, CDR1 is MGHDK and CDR2 is SYGVNS. CDR3 size: 14 residues. Trimming cost V 6 bases and J 8 bases, with 17 bases left between them. The CDR3 bases are TGTGCCAGCAGGGGATTTGCGGACTCGGATGAGCAGTTCTTC. Residues: CASRGFADSDEQFF. Filled out from reference TRBV25-1 and TRBJ2-1, the complete variable domain reads EADIYQTPRYLVIGTGKKITLECSQTMGHDKMYWYQQDPGMELHLIHYSYGVNSTEKGDLSSESTVSRIRTEHFPLTLESARPSHTSQYLCASRGFADSDEQFFGPGTRLTVL.

The gene calls are TRBV2 and TRBJ2-5; D remains ambiguous. The CDR3 loop spans 13 amino acids. Germline assignment: CDR1 SNHLY and CDR2 FYNNEI. V was shortened by 4 bases and J by 4 bases, with 10 bases between the two germline ends. In DNA, the CDR3 is TGTGCCAGCAGTGTAAGGGCCGGAGAGACCCAGTACTTC. It codes for CASSVRAGETQYF.

The CDR3 DNA sequence: TGCGCCAGCAGCTTACCCGGGACAGCGAATGGAAACACCATATATTTT. Its protein is CASSLPGTANGNTIYF. This chain connects TRBV5-1 to TRBJ1-3, with 7 positions matching TRBD1. From germline, CDR1 is SGHRS and CDR2 YFSETQ. With V trimmed by 2 bases and J by 3 bases, 8 bases remained unmatched. CDR3 size: 16 residues.

This clonotype was seen a handful of times. The rearrangement links TRBV5-1 to TRBJ2-1, with TRBD2 matching over 10 bases. J lost 6 bases, V lost 2 bases, and 8 bases had no gene match. The CDR3 totals 16 residues. Germline CDR1 is SGHRS and CDR2 is YFSETQ. Here the CDR3 reads CASSLPLAGVFNEQFF. CDR3 sequence (DNA): TGCGCCAGCAGCTTACCCCTAGCGGGAGTCTTCAATGAGCAGTTCTTC.

This clonotype was seen at least ten times. V usage is TRBV27 and J usage is TRBJ2-1, with TRBD2 matching over 10 bases. The CDR3 is 15 amino acids. In germline, CDR1 is MNHEY, CDR2 SMNVEV (reference sequence). The trim removed 5 bases at V and 2 bases at J, leaving 3 bases unmatched. DNA of the CDR3: TGTGCCAGCAGTCCCAGCGGGAGGGCCTACAATGAGCAGTTCTTC. It translates to CASSPSGRAYNEQFF.

This clonotype was found a few times. The V gene is TRBV2, the J gene TRBJ2-7; D may be TRBD1 (6 bases). V shed 11 bases and J shed 2 bases, with 19 bases lying between them. This CDR3 is 14 amino acids long. Per the germline V gene, CDR1 is SNHLY and CDR2 is FYNNEI. The CDR3 bases are TGTGCCGGGTTCCGGGACATAAAAACCTACGAGCAGTACTTC. Its translation: CAGFRDIKTYEQYF.

The V call is TRBV20-1, the J call TRBJ2-1, with D possibly TRBD2 on 6 matching bases. Looked up from germline, CDR1 is DFQATT and CDR2 is SNEGSKA (reference sequence). The V end lost 6 bases, the J end lost 7 bases, and 16 bases lay between the germline ends. The CDR3 has 13 amino acids. CDR3 sequence: CSAHGRQVNEQFF. In DNA form, the CDR3 reads TGCAGTGCCCACGGGAGACAAGTGAATGAGCAGTTCTTC.

This clonotype has only a few counts. The chain couples TRBV5-1 to TRBJ2-1, with TRBD2 identical over 9 bases. J gave up 2 bases and V 0 bases, and 3 bases lay outside the gene matches. There are 16 residues in the CDR3. CDR1 and CDR2 (germline): SGHRS, YFSETQ. CDR3 bases: TGCGCCAGCAGCTTGGTCGCGGGAGGGCCCTACAATGAGCAGTTCTTC. Encoded protein: CASSLVAGGPYNEQFF.

The chain recombines TRBV20-1 with TRBJ2-7; 10 nucleotides agree with TRBD2. CDR3 length: 14 amino acids. The V and J ends lost 6 bases and 3 bases, in that order; junction bases with no gene match: 8. From germline, CDR1 is DFQATT and CDR2 SNEGSKA (reference sequence). The chain's CDR3 is CSARSGRAYYEQYF. In DNA form, the CDR3 reads TGCAGTGCAAGGAGCGGGAGGGCCTACTACGAGCAGTACTTC.

The V gene is TRBV29-1, the J gene TRBJ1-1; D gene unclear. CDR1 is SQVTM and CDR2 is ANQGSEA in the germline V gene. V was clipped by 6 bases and J by 1 base, with 3 bases between them. CDR3 length equals 10 residues. The CDR3 sequence: CSVRNTEAFF. The DNA of the CDR3 is TGCAGCGTCAGGAACACTGAAGCTTTCTTT.

The chain has TRBV14 and TRBJ2-3; D gene uncertain. CDR1 and CDR2 from the germline V gene are SGHDN and FVKESK. The CDR3 spans 13 residues. Trimming removed 4 bases from V and 10 bases from J, with 15 bases in between. The CDR3, as DNA: TGTGCCAGCAGCCGCCAGGCAGGACGGGCGCAGTATTTT. This codes for CASSRQAGRAQYF.

This clonotype was recorded a few times. V is TRBV5-6 and J is TRBJ2-3; D tentatively fits TRBD1 or TRBD2 (5 bases each). Trimming took off 3 bases at V and 3 bases at J, with 8 bases between the two ends. The CDR3 covers 13 residues. Germline V lookup: CDR1 SGHDT, CDR2 YYEEEE. The DNA of the CDR3 is TGTGCCAGCAGCTGGGACGAGACAGATACGCAGTATTTT. It is translated as CASSWDETDTQYF.

CDR3 in amino acids: CASIKLGEQYF. For the CDR3, the DNA is TGTGCCAGCATAAAACTGGGTGAGCAGTACTTC. The chain combines TRBV19 with TRBJ2-7; D remains unclear. The CDR3 consists of 11 residues. Germline CDR1 and CDR2: LNHDA and SQIVND (reference sequence). Trimming left V 9 bases short and J 7 bases short, with 13 bases between. Filled out from reference TRBV19 and TRBJ2-7, the complete variable domain reads DGGITQSPKYLFRKEGQNVTLSCEQNLNHDAMYWYRQDPGQGLRLIYYSQIVNDFQKGDIAEGYSVSREKKESFPLTVTSAQKNPTAFYLCASIKLGEQYFGPGTRLTVT.

This clonotype was seen more than once but under ten times. V is TRBV11-2 and J is TRBJ1-1; the D gene is possibly TRBD1 (6 bases). From germline, CDR1 is SGHAT and CDR2 FQNNGV. The CDR3 runs 13 residues. Between the trimmed V and J ends, which lost 5 bases and 3 bases, there was a span of 10 bases. The CDR3: CASSPRQDTEAFF. In nucleotides, the CDR3 is TGTGCCAGCAGCCCACGACAGGACACTGAAGCTTTCTTT. The full variable domain, in which reference TRBV11-2 and TRBJ1-1 provide the parts outside the CDR3, is EAGVAQSPRYKIIEKRQSVAFWCNPISGHATLYWYQQILGQGPKLLIQFQNNGVVDDSQLPKDRFSAERLKGVDSTLKIQPAKLEDSAVYLCASSPRQDTEAFFGQGTRLTVV.

The table lists this clonotype with a few counts. The chain joins TRBV11-1 to TRBJ2-7, with no clear D. Deletions cut 4 bases from V and 2 bases from J, with 9 bases between. The germline V gene has CDR1 SGHAT and CDR2 FQDESV (reference sequence). The CDR3 is 13 residues long. The CDR3 loop reads CASSYGGAYEQYF. CDR3 nucleotides: TGTGCCAGCAGCTACGGCGGAGCCTACGAGCAGTACTTC.